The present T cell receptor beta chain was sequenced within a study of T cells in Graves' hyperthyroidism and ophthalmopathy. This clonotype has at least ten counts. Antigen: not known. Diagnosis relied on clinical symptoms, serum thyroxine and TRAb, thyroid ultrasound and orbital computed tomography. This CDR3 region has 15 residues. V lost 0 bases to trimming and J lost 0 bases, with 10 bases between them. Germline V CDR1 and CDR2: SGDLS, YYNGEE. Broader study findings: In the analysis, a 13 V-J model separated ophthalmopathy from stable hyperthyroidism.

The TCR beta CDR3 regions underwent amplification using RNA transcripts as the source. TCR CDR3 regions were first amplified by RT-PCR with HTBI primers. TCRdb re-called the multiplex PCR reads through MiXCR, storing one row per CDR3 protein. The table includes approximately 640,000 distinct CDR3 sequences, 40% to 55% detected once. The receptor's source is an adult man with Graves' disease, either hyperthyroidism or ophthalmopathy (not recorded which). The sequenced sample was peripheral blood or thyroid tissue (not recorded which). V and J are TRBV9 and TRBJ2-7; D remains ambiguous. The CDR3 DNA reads TGTGCCAGCAGCGTAGGTGACGGGCACTCCTACGAGCAGTACTTC. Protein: CASSVGDGHSYEQYF.